This T cell receptor (beta chain) was profiled in a study of cytomegalovirus exposure and HLA in healthy donors. The trim removed 0 bases at V and 3 bases at J, leaving 5 bases unmatched. Germline values: CDR1 MGHRA, CDR2 YSYEKL. The CDR3 contains 18 residues. Data came from immunoSEQ multiplex PCR; TCRdb stores just in-frame clones and leaves some out. The sample carries fewer than 70,000 clones, 90% to 96% recorded once. Sequencing was carried out using PBMCs. This clonotype was obtained from a man aged 18 to 35 in good health and CMV-seronegative. The chain couples TRBV4-1 to TRBJ2-3; 14 bases match TRBD2. CDR3 sequence reads: CASSQDSRTSGRTDTQYF. The CDR3 region has the DNA TGCGCCAGCAGCCAAGATTCCCGGACTAGCGGGAGGACAGATACGCAGTATTTT.